These T cell receptor beta chains were read from a single sample in a study of shared clonotypes between healthy human individuals. Some clones are missing from TCRdb's copy, which holds only in-frame ones; the method was immunoSEQ multiplex PCR. Altogether hundreds of thousands of clones are present, roughly 98% being singletons, with the ten largest covering 0.25% to 0.35%. The source material was naive CD8+ T cells sorted from blood. Receptors were obtained from a man aged 30-40 years in good health. Both conserved end residues are part of each CDR3. Fields, in order: clone size, V gene, J gene, D gene, CDR3 DNA, CDR3 protein. A D gene is named only where the DNA matches it firmly. A clone size is listed for some rows: how often the clone was seen (once, few, many), or a class if it is expanded.

NA	TRBV4-1	TRBJ2-1	NA	TGCGCCAGCAGCCAACCGACAGATAACAATGAGCAGTTCTTC	CASSQPTDNNEQFF
NA	TRBV4-1	TRBJ2-7	NA	TGCGCCAGCAGCCAAGAAGGAGCGTACTCCTACGAGCAGTACTTC	CASSQEGAYSYEQYF
NA	TRBV7-8	TRBJ2-1	TRBD2	TGTGCCAGCAGCCCCTTAGCGGGAGATGCTCTATACAATGAGCAGTTCTTC	CASSPLAGDALYNEQFF
NA	TRBV20-1	TRBJ2-5	NA	TGCAGTGCCATCCCACTCGAGACCCAGTACTTC	CSAIPLETQYF
NA	TRBV7-9	TRBJ2-7	NA	TGTGCCAGCAGCCCCCTCGGCCCTATTACGGGCGAGCAGTACTTC	CASSPLGPITGEQYF
NA	TRBV10-2	TRBJ2-7	TRBD2	TGCGCCAGCAGTCAAGTAGCGGGAGATGGGGACGAGCAGTACTTC	CASSQVAGDGDEQYF
once	TRBV7-5	TRBJ1-3	NA	TGTGTCAGAAGCTTAGCTCCGGGCTACACCATATATTTT	CVRSLAPGYTIYF
NA	TRBV2	TRBJ2-5	NA	TGTGCCAGCCAGTCGAGAATATCGGAGACCCAGTACTTC	CASQSRISETQYF
NA	TRBV7-9	TRBJ1-1	NA	TGTGCCAGCTGGGGGGTCGATGAAGCTTTCTTT	CASWGVDEAFF
NA	TRBV2	TRBJ1-3	NA	TGTGCCACAAAGACTGGAAACACCATATATTTT	CATKTGNTIYF
NA	TRBV9	TRBJ2-7	TRBD2	TGTGCCAGCAGCGTAGGGACGTGGGGGAGGGACTACGAGCAGTACTTC	CASSVGTWGRDYEQYF
once	TRBV5-4	TRBJ2-7	NA	TGTGCCAGCAGCTATACCTACGAGCAGTACTTC	CASSYTYEQYF
NA	TRBV11-2	TRBJ2-7	TRBD1	TGTGCCAGCAGCTTGGTGGGAGACAGGGGGCTCGAGCAGTACTTC	CASSLVGDRGLEQYF
NA	TRBV9	TRBJ1-5	NA	TGTGCCAGCAGCGTATCTGTGGGGGGCAATCAGCCCCAGCATTTT	CASSVSVGGNQPQHF
NA	TRBV9	TRBJ2-3	NA	TGTGCCAGCAGCGCCGACGCAGATACGCAGTATTTT	CASSADADTQYF
NA	TRBV14	TRBJ2-3	NA	TGTGCCAGCAGCCTCGGAGGGGGGGCAGCTAGCACAGATACGCAGTATTTT	CASSLGGGAASTDTQYF
NA	TRBV29-1	TRBJ1-2	TRBD1	TGCAGCGTCTCCGGGACAGGGGATTTAGGGTATGGCTACACCTTC	CSVSGTGDLGYGYTF
NA	TRBV28	TRBJ1-2	TRBD1	TGTGCCAGCAGTTTAGCGGGACAGGGGGATGGCTACACCTTC	CASSLAGQGDGYTF
NA	TRBV5-5	TRBJ2-5	NA	TGTGCCAGCAGCGAAAGCGAGACCCAGTACTTC	CASSESETQYF
NA	TRBV15	TRBJ1-5	NA	TGTGCCACCAGCAGAGATCAGGCGGGCAATCAGCCCCAGCATTTT	CATSRDQAGNQPQHF
NA	TRBV11-2	TRBJ2-7	NA	TGTGCCAGCAGCCCGAGGGGGGGAGGGCAGACCTTCTACGAGCAGTACTTC	CASSPRGGGQTFYEQYF
NA	TRBV28	TRBJ2-4	NA	TGTGCCAGAGGCTGGCCTGAAAACATTCAGTACTTC	CARGWPENIQYF
NA	TRBV29-1	TRBJ2-4	NA	TGCAGCGGTGAGAACGGGAACATTCAGTACTTC	CSGENGNIQYF
NA	TRBV6-1	TRBJ1-1	NA	TGTGCCAGCACCCTCGGGCAGGGGTACACTGAAGCTTTCTTT	CASTLGQGYTEAFF
NA	TRBV9	TRBJ2-2	TRBD2	TGTGCCAGCAGCGCCCCCGCCCCTGGACTAGCGGGCCACACCGGGGAGCTGTTTTTT	CASSAPAPGLAGHTGELFF
NA	TRBV9	TRBJ1-2	NA	TGTGCCAGCAGCGTAGACCCCGACGGAGCTAACTATGGCTACACCTTC	CASSVDPDGANYGYTF